Below, one TCR beta chain is given with its context. V lost 0 bases, J lost 4 bases, and 14 bases lay in between. This CDR3 is built from 15 residues. Germline-derived CDR1 and CDR2 are SGHRS and YFSETQ. Primers included in the PCR were 60 Vbeta and 13 Jbeta primers. TCRdb's table, derived via immunoSEQ multiplex PCR, lists solely in-frame clones and lacks some. The sample records about 120,000 clones, under 90% being singletons. This entry belongs to a study of cytomegalovirus exposure and HLA in healthy donors. Specimen: PBMCs. V and J are TRBV5-1 and TRBJ2-7; weak D call: TRBD2 (7 bases). This receptor was taken from a female donor in good health and CMV-seropositive. The CDR3 sequence: CASSLDGGAGYEQYF. CDR3 coding DNA: TGCGCCAGCAGCTTGGATGGGGGGGCGGGTTACGAGCAGTACTTC.